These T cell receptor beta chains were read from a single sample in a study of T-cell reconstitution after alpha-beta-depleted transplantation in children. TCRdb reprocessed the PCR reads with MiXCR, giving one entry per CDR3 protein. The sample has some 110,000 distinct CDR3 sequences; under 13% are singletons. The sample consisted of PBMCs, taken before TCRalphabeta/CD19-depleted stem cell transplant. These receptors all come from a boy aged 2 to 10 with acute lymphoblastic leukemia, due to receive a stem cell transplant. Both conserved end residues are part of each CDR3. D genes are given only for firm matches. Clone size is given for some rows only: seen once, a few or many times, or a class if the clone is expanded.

cdr3_nt: TGTGCCAGCAGCCCAAGGGAGACCGGAGGGCCTGGGGATACGCAGTATTTT
cdr3_aa: CASSPRETGGPGDTQYF
j_call: TRBJ2-3
clone_size: many
d_call: .
v_call: TRBV6-1

cdr3_nt: TGTGCCAGCAGCTTGTATCCGGGGCCCGACTCCCACTATGGCTACACCTTC
cdr3_aa: CASSLYPGPDSHYGYTF
j_call: TRBJ1-2
clone_size: many
d_call: .
v_call: TRBV5-6

cdr3_nt: TGCAGTGCTAGCGAGGTCGAGCGAGGCACAGATACGCAGTATTTT
cdr3_aa: CSASEVERGTDTQYF
j_call: TRBJ2-3
clone_size: few
d_call: .
v_call: TRBV20-1

cdr3_nt: TGTGCCAGCAGCTTCCCGACTAGCGGGAGGGGGGGGTCCAACGATGAGCAGTTCTTC
cdr3_aa: CASSFPTSGRGGSNDEQFF
j_call: TRBJ2-1
clone_size: .
d_call: TRBD2
v_call: TRBV7-8

cdr3_nt: TGTGCCAGCAGTCCCGGGACGGGAACCGGGGAGCTGTTTTTT
cdr3_aa: CASSPGTGTGELFF
j_call: TRBJ2-2
clone_size: many
d_call: .
v_call: TRBV7-7

cdr3_nt: TGTGCCAGCAGTTTCTCTAGCGGAAGCACAGATACGCAGTATTTT
cdr3_aa: CASSFSSGSTDTQYF
j_call: TRBJ2-3
clone_size: many
d_call: TRBD2
v_call: TRBV12-3/TRBV12-4

cdr3_nt: TGTGCCAGCAGTTTCCCCTCGGGGGCGGACACCGGGGAGCTGTTTTTT
cdr3_aa: CASSFPSGADTGELFF
j_call: TRBJ2-2
clone_size: .
d_call: .
v_call: TRBV27

cdr3_nt: TGTGCCAGCAGCTCCTCAGAGGCAGCCAGAGTCTACGAGCAGTACTTC
cdr3_aa: CASSSSEAARVYEQYF
j_call: TRBJ2-7
clone_size: many
d_call: .
v_call: TRBV7-8

cdr3_nt: TGCGCCAGCAGCTTGGACGGACCCTATGGCTACACCTTC
cdr3_aa: CASSLDGPYGYTF
j_call: TRBJ1-2
clone_size: many
d_call: .
v_call: TRBV5-1

cdr3_nt: TGTGCCAGCAGCCCGTCGACAGGGGAGATGAACACTGAAGCTTTCTTT
cdr3_aa: CASSPSTGEMNTEAFF
j_call: TRBJ1-1
clone_size: many
d_call: TRBD1
v_call: TRBV6-5